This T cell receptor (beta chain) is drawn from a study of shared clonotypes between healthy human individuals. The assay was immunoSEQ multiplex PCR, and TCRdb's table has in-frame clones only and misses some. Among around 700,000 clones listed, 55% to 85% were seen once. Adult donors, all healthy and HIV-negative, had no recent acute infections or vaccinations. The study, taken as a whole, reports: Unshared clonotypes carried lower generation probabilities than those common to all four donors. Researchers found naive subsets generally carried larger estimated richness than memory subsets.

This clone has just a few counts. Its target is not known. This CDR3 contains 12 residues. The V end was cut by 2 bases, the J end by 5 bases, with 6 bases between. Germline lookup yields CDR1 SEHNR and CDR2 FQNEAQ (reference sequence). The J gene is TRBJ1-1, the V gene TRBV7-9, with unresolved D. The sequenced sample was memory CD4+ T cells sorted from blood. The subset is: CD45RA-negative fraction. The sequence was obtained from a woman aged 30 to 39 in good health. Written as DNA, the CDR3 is TGTGCCAGCAGCTTAAGTCGGACTGAAGCTTTCTTT. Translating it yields CASSLSRTEAFF.